The rows below give T cell receptor beta chains drawn from one sample of a study of T cell changes during pregnancy in multiple sclerosis. Libraries were prepared by immunoSEQ multiplex PCR; TCRdb keeps only in-frame clonotypes and omits some of them. The table shows 45,000 to 60,000 clones, with 93% occurring only once. Sequenced material: peripheral blood, taken in the second trimester of pregnancy. All receptors derive from a female donor with multiple sclerosis, enrolled in a pregnancy study. Each CDR3 is given with its conserved first and last residue. A D gene is named only where the DNA matches it firmly. Clone size is shown for a subset of rows, as once, few, many or a class of expanded clone.

length: 16
V: TRBV12-5
D: TRBD2
size: .
J: TRBJ2-3
CDR3: CASGPALAEWPDTQYF
DNA: TGTGCTAGTGGCCCAGCACTAGCGGAGTGGCCAGATACGCAGTATTTT

length: 13
V: TRBV19
D: TRBD1
size: .
J: TRBJ2-7
CDR3: CASSMDRAGEQYF
DNA: TGTGCCAGTAGTATGGACAGGGCTGGGGAGCAGTACTTC

length: 15
V: TRBV4-2
D: .
size: .
J: TRBJ2-3
CDR3: CASSLDPGGTDTQYF
DNA: TGTGCCAGCAGCCTCGACCCAGGGGGCACAGATACGCAGTATTTT

length: 13
V: TRBV28
D: .
size: .
J: TRBJ2-7
CDR3: CASRRGQSYEQYF
DNA: TGTGCCAGCCGTCGAGGACAGAGCTACGAGCAGTACTTC

length: 14
V: TRBV4-3
D: .
size: .
J: TRBJ2-1
CDR3: CASSQDQSSDEQFF
DNA: TGCGCCAGCAGCCAAGATCAATCCAGCGACGAGCAGTTCTTC

length: 14
V: TRBV30
D: .
size: .
J: TRBJ2-5
CDR3: CAWNSGMVEETQYF
DNA: TGTGCCTGGAATTCAGGGATGGTTGAGGAGACCCAGTACTTC

length: 12
V: TRBV2
D: .
size: .
J: TRBJ2-7
CDR3: CASSAEAYEQYF
DNA: TGTGCCAGCAGTGCAGAGGCCTACGAGCAGTACTTC

length: 14
V: TRBV4-3
D: .
size: .
J: TRBJ2-2
CDR3: CASSQDRGPGELFF
DNA: TGCGCCAGCAGCCAAGATCGTGGGCCCGGGGAGCTGTTTTTT

length: 15
V: TRBV5-4
D: TRBD2
size: .
J: TRBJ2-5
CDR3: CASSSGLAGGETQYF
DNA: TGTGCCAGCAGCTCGGGACTAGCGGGAGGAGAGACCCAGTACTTC

length: 14
V: TRBV28
D: .
size: .
J: TRBJ1-5
CDR3: CASSLGQGGQPQHF
DNA: TGTGCCAGCAGTTTAGGCCAGGGAGGTCAGCCCCAGCATTTT

length: 14
V: TRBV10-1
D: TRBD2
size: .
J: TRBJ2-1
CDR3: CASRPSGSRNEQFF
DNA: TGCGCCAGCAGGCCTAGCGGGAGCAGAAATGAGCAGTTCTTC

length: 15
V: TRBV7-9
D: TRBD1
size: .
J: TRBJ2-1
CDR3: CASNYPGQGHNEQFF
DNA: TGTGCCAGCAACTACCCGGGACAGGGTCACAATGAGCAGTTCTTC

length: 16
V: TRBV2
D: TRBD2
size: .
J: TRBJ2-3
CDR3: CASSELLAGTTDTQYF
DNA: TGTGCCAGCAGTGAACTACTAGCGGGCACCACAGATACGCAGTATTTT

length: 17
V: TRBV7-2
D: TRBD2
size: .
J: TRBJ2-2
CDR3: CASSRRLGAGNTGELFF
DNA: TGTGCCAGCAGCCGCCGCTTAGGAGCGGGAAACACCGGGGAGCTGTTTTTT

length: 16
V: TRBV11-3
D: .
size: .
J: TRBJ2-6
CDR3: CASSPGFGPGANVLTF
DNA: TGTGCCAGCAGCCCGGGTTTCGGCCCTGGGGCCAACGTCCTGACTTTC

length: 15
V: TRBV6-9
D: .
size: .
J: TRBJ2-1
CDR3: CASSKRLEAYNEQFF
DNA: TGTGCCAGCAGTAAAAGACTAGAGGCCTACAATGAGCAGTTCTTC

length: 14
V: TRBV4-3
D: TRBD1
size: .
J: TRBJ2-7
CDR3: CASSQDRDRDEQYF
DNA: TGCGCCAGCAGCCAAGATCGGGACAGGGACGAGCAGTACTTC

length: 15
V: TRBV6-5
D: TRBD2
size: .
J: TRBJ2-2
CDR3: CASSPRGGRTGELFF
DNA: TGTGCCAGCAGCCCGAGGGGAGGGCGGACCGGGGAGCTGTTTTTT

length: 14
V: TRBV5-1
D: .
size: .
J: TRBJ1-2
CDR3: CASSLDSFNYGYTF
DNA: TGCGCCAGCAGCTTGGACAGTTTTAACTATGGCTACACCTTC

length: 16
V: TRBV9
D: .
size: .
J: TRBJ1-4
CDR3: CASSVDIVATNEKLFF
DNA: TGTGCCAGCAGCGTAGATATAGTCGCAACTAATGAAAAACTGTTTTTT

length: 19
V: TRBV5-1
D: TRBD1
size: .
J: TRBJ1-2
CDR3: CASSYGTGGTDRGSYGYTF
DNA: TGCGCCAGCAGCTACGGAACAGGGGGTACCGATAGGGGGTCGTATGGCTACACCTTC

length: 14
V: TRBV27
D: TRBD1
size: .
J: TRBJ1-6
CDR3: CASSLGQLNSPLHF
DNA: TGTGCCAGCAGTTTGGGACAGCTTAATTCACCCCTCCACTTT

length: 14
V: TRBV14
D: .
size: .
J: TRBJ2-7
CDR3: CASSQPGDSYEQYF
DNA: TGTGCCAGCAGCCAGCCAGGGGATTCCTACGAGCAGTACTTC

length: 14
V: TRBV9
D: .
size: .
J: TRBJ2-2
CDR3: CASSVGGSTGELFF
DNA: TGTGCCAGCAGCGTAGGAGGGAGCACCGGGGAGCTGTTTTTT

length: 14
V: TRBV29-1
D: TRBD2
size: .
J: TRBJ2-1
CDR3: CSVGLAGGPGEQFF
DNA: TGCAGCGTGGGACTAGCGGGAGGGCCCGGTGAGCAGTTCTTC

length: 12
V: TRBV29-1
D: TRBD1
size: few
J: TRBJ1-1
CDR3: CSVLDREGEAFF
DNA: TGCAGCGTCCTGGACAGGGAGGGTGAAGCTTTCTTT

length: 12
V: TRBV7-2
D: .
size: once
J: TRBJ2-7
CDR3: CASSRYEGGGTF
DNA: TGTGCCAGCAGCCGTTACGAGGGCGGCGGGACCTTC

length: 14
V: TRBV9
D: TRBD1
size: .
J: TRBJ2-3
CDR3: CASSNKGATDTQYF
DNA: TGTGCCAGCAGTAACAAGGGGGCCACAGATACGCAGTATTTT

length: 18
V: TRBV5-1
D: TRBD1
size: .
J: TRBJ2-1
CDR3: CASSFPNTSGGSYNEQFF
DNA: TGCGCCAGCAGCTTTCCCAATACTTCAGGGGGCTCCTACAATGAGCAGTTCTTC

length: 15
V: TRBV14
D: TRBD2
size: .
J: TRBJ2-2
CDR3: CASSHSGWYTGELFF
DNA: TGTGCCAGCAGCCATAGCGGGTGGTACACCGGGGAGCTGTTTTTT

length: 15
V: TRBV11-1
D: .
size: .
J: TRBJ2-7
CDR3: CASSFQIGGAYEQYF
DNA: TGTGCCAGCAGCTTTCAAATCGGAGGGGCCTACGAGCAGTACTTC

length: 14
V: TRBV6-1
D: .
size: .
J: TRBJ2-5
CDR3: CASKADFGLETQYF
DNA: TGTGCCAGCAAAGCGGACTTTGGCTTAGAGACCCAGTACTTC

length: 16
V: TRBV4-1
D: TRBD2
size: .
J: TRBJ2-1
CDR3: CASSRVLAGFDNEQFF
DNA: TGCGCCAGCAGCCGAGTACTAGCGGGATTCGACAATGAGCAGTTCTTC

length: 14
V: TRBV10-3
D: .
size: .
J: TRBJ1-2
CDR3: CAISEGQEVGGYTF
DNA: TGTGCCATCAGTGAAGGTCAGGAGGTTGGTGGCTACACCTTC

length: 16
V: TRBV7-3
D: TRBD2
size: .
J: TRBJ2-1
CDR3: CASSPIAGGSYNEQFF
DNA: TGTGCCAGCAGCCCTATAGCGGGAGGGTCCTACAATGAGCAGTTCTTC

length: 14
V: TRBV2
D: .
size: .
J: TRBJ1-1
CDR3: CASSEVGRDVGAFF
DNA: TGTGCCAGCAGTGAAGTCGGTCGAGACGTGGGCGCTTTCTTT

length: 17
V: TRBV10-3
D: .
size: .
J: TRBJ2-1
CDR3: CAISESTPGLTYNEQFF
DNA: TGTGCCATCAGTGAGTCAACCCCAGGGCTAACCTACAATGAGCAGTTCTTC

length: 14
V: TRBV25-1
D: .
size: .
J: TRBJ2-3
CDR3: CASSSGPSTDTQYF
DNA: TGTGCCAGCAGTAGCGGCCCTAGCACAGATACGCAGTATTTT

length: 15
V: TRBV11-2
D: TRBD2
size: .
J: TRBJ2-1
CDR3: CASSSRLAGRNEQFF
DNA: TGTGCCAGCAGTTCAAGACTAGCGGGAAGGAATGAGCAGTTCTTC

length: 15
V: TRBV6-5
D: TRBD2
size: .
J: TRBJ2-2
CDR3: CASSYSIAGHGELFF
DNA: TGTGCCAGCAGTTACTCGATAGCGGGGCACGGGGAGCTGTTTTTT

length: 13
V: TRBV6-5
D: .
size: .
J: TRBJ2-1
CDR3: CASSFEAAGEQFF
DNA: TGTGCCAGCAGTTTTGAGGCGGCGGGAGAGCAGTTCTTC

length: 12
V: TRBV2
D: .
size: .
J: TRBJ2-5
CDR3: CATGFAEETQYF
DNA: TGTGCCACCGGGTTTGCTGAAGAGACCCAGTACTTC

length: 14
V: TRBV6-6
D: .
size: .
J: TRBJ2-7
CDR3: CASSYSTATYEQYF
DNA: TGTGCCAGCAGTTACTCCACAGCTACCTACGAGCAGTACTTC

length: 15
V: TRBV18
D: TRBD1
size: .
J: TRBJ1-5
CDR3: CASSPQGQGNQPQHF
DNA: TGTGCCAGCTCACCTCAGGGACAGGGCAATCAGCCCCAGCATTTT

length: 16
V: TRBV11-2
D: .
size: once
J: TRBJ2-7
CDR3: CASSYIQRAQYYEQYF
DNA: TGTGCCAGCAGTTATATCCAGCGGGCCCAGTATTACGAGCAGTACTTC

length: 15
V: TRBV7-2
D: TRBD2
size: .
J: TRBJ2-7
CDR3: CASSSFSGITYEQYF
DNA: TGTGCCAGCAGCTCTTTTAGCGGGATAACCTACGAGCAGTACTTC

length: 14
V: TRBV9
D: .
size: few
J: TRBJ2-2
CDR3: CASSVVGGTGELFF
DNA: TGTGCCAGCAGCGTAGTTGGGGGGACCGGGGAGCTGTTTTTT

length: 14
V: TRBV25-1
D: TRBD1
size: .
J: TRBJ2-5
CDR3: CASSDEGAKGTQYF
DNA: TGTGCCAGCAGTGATGAGGGGGCGAAAGGAACCCAGTACTTC